This TCR beta chain originates from a study of post-analysis software for immune sequencing data. As concerns this clonotype: The antigen is unknown.

Study-wide points: When the samples were clustered directly with F measure, those that had been prepared in the same batch showed strong co-clustering. Elevated frequency relative to controls characterized about 5 TRBV segments in patients, TRBV5-6, TRBV5-1 and TRBV20-1 among them.

The CDR3 extends over 15 amino acids. V lost 5 bases to trimming and J lost 6 bases; unmatched junction nucleotides: 8. Germline V gives CDR1 SGHTA, CDR2 FQGNSA. Carried by the TCR beta cDNA libraries were unique molecular identifiers. Via MiXCR, TCRdb re-called the PCR reads, giving one row per CDR3 protein. The repertoire holds 500,000 to 600,000 distinct CDR3 sequences, around 44% seen once, with 1.5% to 2% in the top ten. This chain joins TRBV7-2 and TRBJ2-1; 9 nucleotides line up with TRBD1. The sequenced sample consisted of blood. The TCR was taken from a girl under 18 with multiple sclerosis. The CDR3 DNA follows: TGTGCCAGCAGCCCCGGGACAGGGTTCGTCAATGAGCAGTTCTTC. Protein sequence: CASSPGTGFVNEQFF.